These 7 T cell receptor beta chains were all obtained from the same sample, sequenced in a study of blood T cell repertoires in COVID-19. Produced via immunoSEQ multiplex PCR; TCRdb's table is partial and in-frame only. The sample carries roughly 320,000 clones, roughly 85% recorded once. The sequencing sample was made of peripheral blood. Receptors were obtained from a human donor in a cohort sampled during active COVID-19.

The rearrangement links TRBV5-1 to TRBJ1-1; D is perhaps TRBD1 (5 bases). Germline loops: CDR1 SGHRS, CDR2 YFSETQ. Trimming stripped 3 bases from V and 1 base from J, with 22 bases between. The CDR3 runs to 18 residues. The CDR3 DNA is TGCGCCAGCAGCTCGCACCAAACAGGTATAATAGGGAACACTGAAGCTTTCTTT. Translation: CASSSHQTGIIGNTEAFF.

A word on this clone: The same CDR3 also results from other DNA sequences found in this sample. This chain uses TRBV6-5 with TRBJ1-2; the D is unclear. The CDR3 contains 14 residues. Germline CDR1 is MNHEY and CDR2 is SVGAGI. Between the trimmed V and J ends, which lost 0 bases and 5 bases, there was a span of 10 bases. The CDR3 protein is CASSYSERGYGYTF. In DNA, the CDR3 is TGTGCCAGCAGTTACTCGGAGCGTGGGTATGGCTACACCTTC.

The chain is built from TRBV12-5 and TRBJ1-2; D possibly corresponds to TRBD1 (5 bases). Germline V lookup: CDR1 LGHNT, CDR2 FRNRAP. This CDR3 is 12 amino acids long. The ends were cut back, 5 bases at V and 4 bases at J, with 8 bases in the middle. The CDR3 DNA reads TGTGCTAGTGGTCGACAGCCCTATGGCTACACCTTC. Encoded protein: CASGRQPYGYTF.

The CDR3 region has the DNA TGTGCCAGCAGTTACTCGGCGGTGTGGGAGACCCAGTACTTC. It yields the protein CASSYSAVWETQYF. The chain recombines TRBV6-6 with TRBJ2-5, with unresolved D. CDR3 size: 14 residues. The V gene's germline CDR1 is MNHNY and CDR2 SVGAGI (reference sequence). V shed 0 bases and J shed 5 bases, with 10 bases lying between them.

The chain joins TRBV5-1 to TRBJ1-4; D not resolved. Trimming took off 0 bases at V and 0 bases at J, with 9 bases between the two ends. Germline V gives CDR1 SGHRS, CDR2 YFSETQ. The CDR3 is made up of 16 amino acids. CDR3 amino acids: CASSLVSGSTNEKLFF. The CDR3 coding sequence is TGCGCCAGCAGCTTGGTATCGGGGTCAACTAATGAAAAACTGTTTTTT.

V usage is TRBV7-3 and J usage is TRBJ1-1; no definite D call. Looked up from germline, CDR1 is SGHTA and CDR2 is FQGTGA. The CDR3 has 14 residues. Trimming cost V 1 base and J 3 bases, with 9 bases left between them. This CDR3 is CASSLRADDTEAFF. The DNA of the CDR3 is TGTGCCAGCAGCTTAAGGGCCGATGACACTGAAGCTTTCTTT.

The chain couples TRBV24-1 to TRBJ1-2, with D tentatively TRBD1 (6 bases). V gave up 9 bases and J gave up 8 bases, with 15 bases separating them. The germline V gene has CDR1 KGHDR and CDR2 SFDVKD. This CDR3 comprises 12 residues. The CDR3 nucleotides are TGTGCCACCGCTAGGGGGACGGAAGGCTACACCTTC. Amino acids: CATARGTEGYTF.